This T cell receptor (beta chain) was captured by sequencing in a study of Ad26.COV2.S vaccination and SARS-CoV-2 variants (dated by TCRdb to about 2021). Study-level background: Donors in the vaccine arm were drawn from COV1001, a phase I-IIa trial of Ad26.COV2.S in healthy adults that was multicentre, randomized, double-blind and placebo-controlled. The TCR-sequenced set comprised approximately 32 samples: some 19 Ad26.COV2.S vaccine recipients, 5 placebo recipients and 8 SARS-CoV-2 convalescent individuals. TCRbeta repertoire sequencing was used to assess the specificity and breadth of SARS-CoV-2-reactive T cell receptors after Ad26.COV2.S vaccination. Throughout the experiments and outcome assessment, investigators stayed blinded to trial group allocation. Ad26.COV2.S was given intramuscularly at 5x10^10 or 1x10^11 viral particles, as a single shot or as two shots 56 days apart. Trial participants were randomized into five groups of five, in which low-dose or high-dose Ad26.COV2.S was given once or twice, or placebo was given on both occasions. General conclusions and limits of the study: The study was not powered for comparison of responses between vaccine doses or regimens. Higher spike-specific TCR breadth was observed in Ad26.COV2.S recipients than in placebo recipients (P = 0.0014). The authors noted that the TCR breadth and depth analyses may have underestimated total T cell responses. Vaccine and placebo recipients had comparable non-spike TCR breadth, which fits with the vaccine containing only spike. After vaccination, spike-specific CD8+ and CD4+ T cell responses were reported to show substantial breadth.

The sample's treatment or condition label is to be understood as: about 20 received Ad26.COV2.S at low or high dose, single or two shots; roughly five received placebo; per-sample allocation not given. For vaccine and placebo recipients, repertoires were sequenced using samples collected on day 63 after the first injection. Cohort 1b enrolled about two dozen adults aged 18-55 years at a single site in Boston, USA, between 29 July and 7 August 2020. Ad26.COV2.S consisted of a replication-incompetent adenovirus type 26 vector by which a prefusion-stabilized SARS-CoV-2 spike protein from the original Wuhan strain was expressed. The immunoSEQ Assay was used to sequence TCRbeta CDR3 regions. After extraction, genomic DNA underwent amplification by bias-controlled multiplex PCR, followed by high-throughput sequencing. Regarding the original processing steps: To quantify the absolute abundance of every unique TCRbeta CDR3 region, sequences were collapsed and filtered. Usable DNA was measured by amplifying reference genes present in all nucleated cells, and TCRbeta template counts were normalized to that usable DNA to estimate T cell fraction. Repertoire TCRs were annotated as SARS-CoV-2-specific when V gene, CDR3 amino acid sequence and J gene were exactly matched to a known reactive TCR set. MIRA supplied the reference SARS-CoV-2 TCR set, which was filtered for enrichment in COVID-19-positive ImmuneCODE repertoires so that public or cross-reactive TCRs were removed. Using the MIRA antigens, annotated TCRs were further analysed by specific ORF or by position within an ORF. Breadth was defined as the number of annotated unique rearrangements divided by the total number of unique productive rearrangements, and depth was defined as the summed frequency of the annotated unique rearrangements. Two-sided Wilcoxon rank-sum tests were used to compare TCR breadth between groups. TCRdb took this table from immuneACCESS and kept in-frame rearrangements with V and J called. Such tables lack part of the clones; where checked against another copy, unresolved V genes explain under half of the gap, and the rest is unexplained. That table is the source of V, J and clone size, and D and trimming were worked out from the DNA. Across this sample there are 300,000 to 350,000 clones, with around 83% seen only once. 1.5% to 2% of the sample is taken by the ten largest.

As concerns this clone: Its antigen remains unidentified. One base away there is no much larger clone; base qualities are not given.

The CDR3 covers 14 residues, taking in both the cysteine and the phenylalanine. Only the CDR3 region is kept as DNA, spanning 42 bases read in frame from base 1. CDR1 SGDLS and CDR2 YYNGEE are derived from the germline V gene. The V and J ends are trimmed by 0 bases and 3 bases, leaving 9 bases between them. The sequence is built from TRBV9 and TRBJ2-5; too little of a D gene remains to name it. This receptor was identified in a person aged 18-60 years who received the Ad26.COV2.S COVID-19 vaccine or a placebo. The source material was peripheral blood, sampled in a trial of Ad26.COV2.S vaccine versus placebo. The DNA reads TGTGCCAGCAGCGTAGGCTCAGGCAAAGAGACCCAGTACTTC. Translated, this is CASSVGSGKETQYF.